The 2 T cell receptor beta chains listed next were all sequenced from one sample in a study of cytomegalovirus exposure and HLA in healthy donors. Primers: 60 Vbeta forward and 13 Jbeta reverse. The method was immunoSEQ multiplex PCR; TCRdb's version includes in-frame clones alone and lacks a portion of them. The sample has about 130,000 clones, roughly four fifths seen once. The sequenced sample was PBMCs. These TCRs come from a woman aged 50 to 60 in good health and CMV-seropositive.

This chain uses TRBV9 with TRBJ1-1, with 9 nucleotides matching TRBD1. V gave up 4 bases and J gave up 7 bases; unmatched junction bases: 5. This CDR3 comprises 13 residues. Looked up from germline, CDR1 is SGDLS and CDR2 is YYNGEE. CDR3 sequence: CASSPTGGGEAFF. DNA of the CDR3: TGTGCCAGCAGCCCCACAGGGGGCGGTGAAGCTTTCTTT.

The chain is built from TRBV7-2 and TRBJ1-1, with a tentative D call TRBD1 (5 bases). This CDR3 has 13 amino acids. Germline CDR1 is SGHTA and CDR2 is FQGNSA. Trimming shortened V by 3 bases and J by 5 bases, and 10 bases separated the two germline ends. The DNA for the CDR3 is TGTGCCAGCAGCTTTCATCAGGGAACTGAAGCTTTCTTT. It is translated as CASSFHQGTEAFF. Complete variable domain (other parts from reference TRBV7-2 and TRBJ1-1): GAGVSQSPSNKVTEKGKDVELRCDPISGHTALYWYRQSLGQGLEFLIYFQGNSAPDKSGLPSDRFSAERTGGSVSTLTIQRTQQEDSAVYLCASSFHQGTEAFFGQGTRLTVV.